These T cell receptor beta chains were read from a single sample in a study of shared clonotypes between healthy human individuals. Measured with immunoSEQ multiplex PCR; TCRdb has only the in-frame clones, and not every one. The sample lists some 1 million clones, about 75% seen once, with approximately 1.5% in the top ten. Sequenced sample: memory CD4+ T cells sorted from blood. The source is a man in his late teens or twenties in good health. CDR3s include the opening cysteine and the closing phenylalanine or tryptophan. Fields, in order: D gene, V gene, J gene, clone size, CDR3 DNA, CDR3 protein. A D gene is named only where the DNA matches it firmly. Size is omitted from some rows. Given values are once, few, many or a class for expanded clones.

TRBD2	TRBV9	TRBJ2-2	once	TGTGCCAGCAGCCCCCCGGGACTAGGGATCGGGGAGCTGTTTTTT	CASSPPGLGIGELFF
-	TRBV7-2	TRBJ2-1	-	TGTGCCAGCAGCCCAGGGGCCTGGGCCTACAATGAGCAGTTCTTC	CASSPGAWAYNEQFF
-	TRBV30	TRBJ2-7	-	TGTGCCTGGGGGGGCGGCTCCTACGAGCAGTACTTC	CAWGGGSYEQYF
-	TRBV1	TRBJ2-7	-	TGCACCAGCAGCCAACCGACGCGGACTAGCGGGAGGATGGACGAGCAGTACTTC	CTSSQPTRTSGRMDEQYF
-	TRBV5-1	TRBJ2-3	once	TGCGCCAGCAGCTTGGCCCCGGACTATACAGATACGCAGTATTTT	CASSLAPDYTDTQYF
TRBD1	TRBV30	TRBJ1-5	-	TGTGCCTGGAGCAACAACAGGGGGGCTAGCAATCAGCCCCAGCATTTT	CAWSNNRGASNQPQHF
TRBD1	TRBV5-1	TRBJ2-7	-	TGCGCCAGCAGCTTGGAACGACAGGGGGCATACGAGCAGTACTTC	CASSLERQGAYEQYF
-	TRBV10-3	TRBJ2-1	-	TGTGCCATCAGTGACAAGGCGGAACAGTGGGGCCGAGATGAGCAGTTCTTC	CAISDKAEQWGRDEQFF
-	TRBV9	TRBJ2-1	-	TGTGCCAGCAGCCCAAAGGAGCTTCGCAATGAGCAGTTCTTC	CASSPKELRNEQFF
TRBD2	TRBV6-1	TRBJ2-6	-	TGTGCCAGCAGTGAGTACCGGAGGGAGGGCGCCGGGGCCAACGTCCTGACTTTC	CASSEYRREGAGANVLTF
TRBD1	TRBV5-1	TRBJ1-4	-	TGCGCCAGCAGGCCTGAGGGGACAGGTTTAACTAATGAAAAACTGTTTTTT	CASRPEGTGLTNEKLFF
-	TRBV7-9	TRBJ1-6	once	TGTGCCAGCAGCTTAGACTATGAGGCCTCACCCCTCCACTTT	CASSLDYEASPLHF
-	TRBV4-1	TRBJ1-4	-	TGCGCCAGCAGCCAAGATAACCGGGGGAAAGGTGAAAAACTGTTTTTT	CASSQDNRGKGEKLFF
-	TRBV25-1	TRBJ1-1	-	TGTGCCAGCACATTAACCGAGAACACTGAAGCTTTCTTT	CASTLTENTEAFF
TRBD2	TRBV6-4	TRBJ2-1	-	TGTGCCAGCAGCGGGACTAGCGGGAGTTACAATGAGCAGTTCTTC	CASSGTSGSYNEQFF